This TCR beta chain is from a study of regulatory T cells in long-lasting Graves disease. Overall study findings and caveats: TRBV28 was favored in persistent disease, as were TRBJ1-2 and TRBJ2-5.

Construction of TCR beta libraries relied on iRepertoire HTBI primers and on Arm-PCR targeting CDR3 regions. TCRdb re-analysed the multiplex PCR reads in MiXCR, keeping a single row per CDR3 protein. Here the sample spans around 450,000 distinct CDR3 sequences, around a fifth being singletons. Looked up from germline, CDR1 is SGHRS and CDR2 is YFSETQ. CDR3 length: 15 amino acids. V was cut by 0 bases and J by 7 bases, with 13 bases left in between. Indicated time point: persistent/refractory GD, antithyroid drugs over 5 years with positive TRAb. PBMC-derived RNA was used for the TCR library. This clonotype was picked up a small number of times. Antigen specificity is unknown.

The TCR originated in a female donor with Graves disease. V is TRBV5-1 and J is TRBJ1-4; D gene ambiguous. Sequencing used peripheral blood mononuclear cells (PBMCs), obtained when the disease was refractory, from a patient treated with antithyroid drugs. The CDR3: CASSLASRPTEKLFF. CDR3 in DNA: TGCGCCAGCAGCTTGGCCTCTCGCCCGACTGAAAAACTGTTTTTT.